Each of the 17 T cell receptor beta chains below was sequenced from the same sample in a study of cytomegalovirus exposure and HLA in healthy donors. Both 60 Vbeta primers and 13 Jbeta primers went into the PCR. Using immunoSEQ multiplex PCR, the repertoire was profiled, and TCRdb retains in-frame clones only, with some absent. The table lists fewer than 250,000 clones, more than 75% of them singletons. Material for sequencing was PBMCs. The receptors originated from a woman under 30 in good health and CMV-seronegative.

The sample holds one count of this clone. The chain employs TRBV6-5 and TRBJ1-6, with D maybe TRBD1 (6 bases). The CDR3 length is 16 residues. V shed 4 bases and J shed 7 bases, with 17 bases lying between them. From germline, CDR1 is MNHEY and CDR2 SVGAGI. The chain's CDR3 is CASSWADLQGNSPLHF. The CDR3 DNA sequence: TGTGCCAGCAGTTGGGCAGACCTTCAGGGGAATTCACCCCTCCACTTT.

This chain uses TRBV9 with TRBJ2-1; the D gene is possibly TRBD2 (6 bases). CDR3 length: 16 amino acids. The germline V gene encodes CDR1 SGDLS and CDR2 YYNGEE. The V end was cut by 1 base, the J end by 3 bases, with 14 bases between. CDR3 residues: CASSVFTGVNYNEQFF. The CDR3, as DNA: TGTGCCAGCAGCGTATTTACGGGAGTAAACTACAATGAGCAGTTCTTC. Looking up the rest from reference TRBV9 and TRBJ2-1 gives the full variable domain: DSGVTQTPKHLITATGQRVTLRCSPRSGDLSVYWYQQSLDQGLQFLIQYYNGEERAKGNILERFSAQQFPDLHSELNLSSLELGDSALYFCASSVFTGVNYNEQFFGPGTRLTVL.

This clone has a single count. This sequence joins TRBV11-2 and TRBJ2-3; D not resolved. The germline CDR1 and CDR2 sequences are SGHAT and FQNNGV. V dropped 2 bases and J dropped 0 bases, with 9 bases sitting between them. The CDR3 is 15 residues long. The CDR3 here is CASSLYRVSTDTQYF. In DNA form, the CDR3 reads TGTGCCAGCAGCTTATACAGAGTTAGCACAGATACGCAGTATTTT.

CDR3 region: CASSPTLSLAGQYEQYF. The CDR3 DNA is TGTGCCAGCTCACCAACCCTGAGTCTAGCGGGGCAGTACGAGCAGTACTTC. The rearrangement joins TRBV18 to TRBJ2-7, with 9 bases identical to TRBD2. The ends lost 2 bases at V and 4 bases at J; junction bases unmatched: 12. The CDR3 has 17 residues. Germline CDR1 reads KGHSH; CDR2 reads LQKENI.

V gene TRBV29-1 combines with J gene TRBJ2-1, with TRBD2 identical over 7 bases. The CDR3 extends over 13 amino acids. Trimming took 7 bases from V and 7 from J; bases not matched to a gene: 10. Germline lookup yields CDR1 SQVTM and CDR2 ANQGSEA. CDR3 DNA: TGCAGCGGGGGGGGGTGGGAGGGAAATGAGCAGTTCTTC. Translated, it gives CSGGGWEGNEQFF.

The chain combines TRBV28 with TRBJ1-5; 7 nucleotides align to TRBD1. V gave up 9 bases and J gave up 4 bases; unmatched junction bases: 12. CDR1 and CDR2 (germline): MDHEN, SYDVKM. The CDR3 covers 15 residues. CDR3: CASSRPARGNQPQHF. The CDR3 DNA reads TGTGCCAGTTCACGGCCCGCCAGGGGGAATCAGCCCCAGCATTTT.

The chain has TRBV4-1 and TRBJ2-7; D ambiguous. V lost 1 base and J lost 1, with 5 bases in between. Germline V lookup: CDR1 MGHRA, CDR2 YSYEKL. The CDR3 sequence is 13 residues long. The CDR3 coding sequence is TGCGCCAGCAGCCAAGTAGTATCCTACGAGCAGTACTTC. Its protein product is CASSQVVSYEQYF.

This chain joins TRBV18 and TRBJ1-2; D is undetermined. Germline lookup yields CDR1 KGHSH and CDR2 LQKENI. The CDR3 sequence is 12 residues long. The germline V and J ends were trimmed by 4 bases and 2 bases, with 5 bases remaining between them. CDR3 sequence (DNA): TGTGCCAGCTCACAGCGAAACTATGGCTACACCTTC. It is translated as CASSQRNYGYTF.

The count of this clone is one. The CDR3 DNA reads TGTGCCAGCAGCTTAGCAGCAGGGCATAATGAAAAACTGTTTTTT. Translating gives CASSLAAGHNEKLFF. The chain carries TRBV7-9 and TRBJ1-4; D may be TRBD1 (5 bases). The CDR3 runs 15 residues. Germline values: CDR1 SEHNR, CDR2 FQNEAQ (reference sequence). The germline V and J ends were trimmed by 0 bases and 4 bases, with 9 bases remaining between them.

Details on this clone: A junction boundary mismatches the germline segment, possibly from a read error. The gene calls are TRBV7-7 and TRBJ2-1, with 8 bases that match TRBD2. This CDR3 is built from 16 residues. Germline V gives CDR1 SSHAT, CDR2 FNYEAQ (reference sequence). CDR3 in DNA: TGTGCTAGCAGCCCGACGATCACTAGCGGCCACAATGAGCAGTTCTTC. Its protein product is CASSPTITSGHNEQFF.

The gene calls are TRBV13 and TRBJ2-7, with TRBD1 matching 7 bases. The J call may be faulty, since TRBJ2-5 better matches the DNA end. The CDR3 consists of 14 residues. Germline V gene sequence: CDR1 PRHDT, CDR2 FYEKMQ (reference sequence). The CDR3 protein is CASSLGTEQETQYF. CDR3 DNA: TGTGCCAGCAGCTTGGGGACAGAACAAGAGACCCAGTACTTC.

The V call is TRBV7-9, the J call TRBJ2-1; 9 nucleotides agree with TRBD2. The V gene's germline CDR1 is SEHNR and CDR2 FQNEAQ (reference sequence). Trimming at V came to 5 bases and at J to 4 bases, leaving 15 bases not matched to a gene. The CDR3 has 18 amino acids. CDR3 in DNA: TGTGCCAGCAGCCTCGGGAGTAGCGGGAGCGTCCTATACAATGAGCAGTTCTTC. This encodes CASSLGSSGSVLYNEQFF.

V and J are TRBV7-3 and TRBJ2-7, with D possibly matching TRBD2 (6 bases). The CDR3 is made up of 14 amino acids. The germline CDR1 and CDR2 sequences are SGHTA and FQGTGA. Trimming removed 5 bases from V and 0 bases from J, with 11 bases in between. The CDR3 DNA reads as TGTGCCAGCAGCCCCGGGACTTTCTCCTACGAGCAGTACTTC. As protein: CASSPGTFSYEQYF.

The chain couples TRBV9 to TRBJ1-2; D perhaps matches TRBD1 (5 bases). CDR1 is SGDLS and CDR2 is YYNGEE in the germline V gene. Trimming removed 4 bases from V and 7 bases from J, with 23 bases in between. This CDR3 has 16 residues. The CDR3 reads CASSLRTDSGDGGYTF. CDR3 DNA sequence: TGTGCCAGCAGCTTACGGACGGACTCGGGGGATGGTGGCTACACCTTC.

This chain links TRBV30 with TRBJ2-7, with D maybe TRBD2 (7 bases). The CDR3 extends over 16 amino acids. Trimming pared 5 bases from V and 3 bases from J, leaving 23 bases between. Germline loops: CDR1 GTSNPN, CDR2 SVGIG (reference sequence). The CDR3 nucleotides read TGTGCCTGGGGGGGGGCGTGGAGAGCGGAGATCTACGAGCAGTACTTC. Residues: CAWGGAWRAEIYEQYF.

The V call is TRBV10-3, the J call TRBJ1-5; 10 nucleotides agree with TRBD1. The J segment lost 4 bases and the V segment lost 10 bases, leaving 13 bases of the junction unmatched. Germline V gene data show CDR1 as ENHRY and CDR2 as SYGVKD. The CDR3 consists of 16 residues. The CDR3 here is CATRTGGSSSNQPQHF. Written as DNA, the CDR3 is TGTGCCACGAGGACAGGGGGTAGCTCTTCGAATCAGCCCCAGCATTTT.

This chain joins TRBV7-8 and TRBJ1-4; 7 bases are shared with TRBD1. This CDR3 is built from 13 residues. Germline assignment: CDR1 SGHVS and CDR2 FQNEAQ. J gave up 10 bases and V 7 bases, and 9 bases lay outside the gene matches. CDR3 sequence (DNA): TGTGCCAGCAATCCTACAGGGGCGGGAAAACTGTTTTTT. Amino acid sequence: CASNPTGAGKLFF.